The 10 T cell receptor beta chains in this list originate from one sample, sequenced in a study of T cell responses to AZD1222 COVID-19 vaccine. The protocol was immunoSEQ multiplex PCR, while the TCRdb copy is restricted to in-frame clones and leaves out a portion. Seen here are 120,000 or so clones, around 90% observed once, and the top ten hold roughly 7.4%. The specimen was peripheral blood, collected on day 0 of AZD1222 vaccination. The receptors were sampled from an adult in good health.

V gene TRBV30 combines with J gene TRBJ1-1, with no clear D. The CDR3 extends over 12 amino acids. From germline, CDR1 is GTSNPN and CDR2 SVGIG (reference sequence). V was pared by 5 bases and J by 7 bases, with 14 bases between. CDR3: CAWRTRTGEAFF. Here the CDR3 DNA reads TGTGCCTGGCGTACAAGGACGGGTGAAGCTTTCTTT. Supplemented by reference TRBV30 and TRBJ1-1, the full variable domain reads SQTIHQWPATLVQPVGSPLSLECTVEGTSNPNLYWYRQAAGRGLQLLFYSVGIGQISSEVPQNLSASRPQDRQFILSSKKLLLSDSGFYLCAWRTRTGEAFFGQGTRLTVV.

The rearrangement uses TRBV19 and TRBJ1-5, with D uncertain. The V end lost 7 bases, the J end lost 0 bases, and 7 bases lay between the germline ends. The CDR3 loop spans 13 amino acids. From germline, CDR1 is LNHDA and CDR2 SQIVND (reference sequence). The CDR3 DNA follows: TGTGCCAGTATGGCGGTTAGCAATCAGCCCCAGCATTTT. It is translated as CASMAVSNQPQHF. The whole variable domain, filled in from reference TRBV19 and TRBJ1-5, reads DGGITQSPKYLFRKEGQNVTLSCEQNLNHDAMYWYRQDPGQGLRLIYYSQIVNDFQKGDIAEGYSVSREKKESFPLTVTSAQKNPTAFYLCASMAVSNQPQHFGDGTRLSIL.

The rearrangement uses TRBV5-1 and TRBJ1-2; D might be TRBD1 (5 bases). This CDR3 has 13 residues. V dropped 0 bases and J dropped 4 bases, with 7 bases sitting between them. Germline loops: CDR1 SGHRS, CDR2 YFSETQ. CDR3 amino acids: CASSLDDSYGYTF. As DNA, the CDR3 is TGCGCCAGCAGCTTGGATGACAGCTATGGCTACACCTTC. Combining the CDR3 with reference TRBV5-1 and TRBJ1-2 gives the whole variable domain KAGVTQTPRYLIKTRGQQVTLSCSPISGHRSVSWYQQTPGQGLQFLFEYFSETQRNKGNFPGRFSGRQFSNSRSEMNVSTLELGDSALYLCASSLDDSYGYTFGSGTRLTVV.

The V and J genes are TRBV5-1 and TRBJ1-5, with a tentative D call TRBD1 (5 bases). Between the trimmed V and J ends, which lost 0 bases and 4 bases, there was a span of 8 bases. The CDR3 has 14 residues. From germline, CDR1 is SGHRS and CDR2 YFSETQ. CDR3 nucleotides: TGCGCCAGCAGCTTGGAGTGGGGGAATCAGCCCCAGCATTTT. Its translation: CASSLEWGNQPQHF.

The chain is built from TRBV14 and TRBJ1-2, with D maybe TRBD1 (5 bases). The germline V and J ends were trimmed by 0 bases and 6 bases, with 14 bases remaining between them. Germline assignment: CDR1 SGHDN and CDR2 FVKESK. The CDR3 spans 15 residues. The CDR3 protein is CASSQDPAGAHGYTF. CDR3 bases: TGTGCCAGCAGCCAAGATCCAGCCGGGGCCCATGGCTACACCTTC.

The V and J genes are TRBV10-2 and TRBJ1-1; 11 bases align to TRBD1. This CDR3 has 12 residues. V shed 8 bases, J shed 5 bases, and the junction held 1 base outside the gene matches. Germline CDR1 is WSHSY and CDR2 is SAAADI. The CDR3 DNA follows: TGCGCCAGCCGGGACAGGGGGACTGAAGCTTTCTTT. Its protein is CASRDRGTEAFF.

The chain carries TRBV4-3 and TRBJ2-2; D unclear. This CDR3 spans 13 amino acids. Trimming pared 5 bases from V and 2 bases from J, leaving 6 bases between. Germline values: CDR1 LGHNA, CDR2 YSLEER. CDR3 sequence (DNA): TGCGCCAGCAGCTTGGTTAACACCGGGGAGCTGTTTTTT. Its translation: CASSLVNTGELFF.

V gene TRBV7-9 combines with J gene TRBJ2-5; no clear D. The ends were cut back, 4 bases at V and 5 bases at J, with 17 bases in the middle. The CDR3 runs 15 residues. Germline V gene data show CDR1 as SEHNR and CDR2 as FQNEAQ (reference sequence). The CDR3 DNA reads as TGTGCCAGCAGCTACCGGAACTACCCACCGGAGACCCAGTACTTC. It is translated as CASSYRNYPPETQYF.

This clone occurred a few times. V usage is TRBV27 and J usage is TRBJ1-1; no clear D. This CDR3 spans 14 amino acids. V gave up 3 bases and J gave up 2 bases, with 10 bases separating them. Germline CDR1 is MNHEY and CDR2 is SMNVEV (reference sequence). For the CDR3, the DNA is TGTGCCAGCAGTTTTTCCATCCTAAACACTGAAGCTTTCTTT. Its protein is CASSFSILNTEAFF.

The CDR3 reads CASRAGGHNQPQHF. In nucleotides, the CDR3 is TGTGCCAGCAGGGCAGGGGGCCACAATCAGCCCCAGCATTTT. The rearrangement links TRBV27 to TRBJ1-5; the match to TRBD1 covers 8 bases. Germline V gene sequence: CDR1 MNHEY, CDR2 SMNVEV (reference sequence). This CDR3 region has 14 residues. V shed 6 bases, J shed 3 bases, and the junction held 4 bases outside the gene matches.